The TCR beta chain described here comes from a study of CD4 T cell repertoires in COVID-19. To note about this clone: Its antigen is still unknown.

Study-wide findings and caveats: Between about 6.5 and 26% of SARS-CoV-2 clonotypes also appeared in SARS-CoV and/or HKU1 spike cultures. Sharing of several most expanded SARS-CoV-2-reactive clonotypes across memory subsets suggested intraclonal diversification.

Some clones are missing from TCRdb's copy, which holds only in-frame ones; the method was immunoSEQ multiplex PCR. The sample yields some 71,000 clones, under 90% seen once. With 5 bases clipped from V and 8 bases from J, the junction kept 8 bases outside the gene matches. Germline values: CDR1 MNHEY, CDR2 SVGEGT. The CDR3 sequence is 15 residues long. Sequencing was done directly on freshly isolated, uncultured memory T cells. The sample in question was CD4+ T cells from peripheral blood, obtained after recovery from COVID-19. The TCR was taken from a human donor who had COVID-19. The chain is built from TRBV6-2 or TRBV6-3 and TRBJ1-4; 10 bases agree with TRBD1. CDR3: CASSTRDRGGEKLFF. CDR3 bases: TGTGCCAGCAGTACCCGGGACAGGGGCGGAGAAAAACTGTTTTTT.